The 15 T cell receptor beta chains below come from one sample, sequenced in a study of OX40 agonist ivuxolimab in advanced cancers. The library was built by means of the immunoSEQ multiplex PCR assay. TCRdb carries this immuneACCESS record with in-frame sequences only. Its versions omit some clonotypes, under half of them owing to an unresolved V gene in the studies checked, with the rest unexplained. This sample comprises 40,000 to 55,000 clones, approximately 87% of them detected only once. Of the sample, roughly 6.7% is held by the ten largest clones. Sequences were derived from CD4+ or CD8+ T cells sorted from blood, sampled in a trial of the OX40 agonist ivuxolimab. Receptors were obtained from an adult with an advanced solid tumor such as melanoma, head and neck, liver or kidney cancer.

The chain employs TRBV18 and TRBJ1-5, with D possibly being TRBD1 (5 bases). V lost 3 bases and J lost 9, with 12 bases in between. Germline values: CDR1 KGHSH, CDR2 LQKENI. The CDR3 sequence is 13 residues long. For the CDR3, the DNA is TGTGCCAGCTCACCCGGCGGGGACGGGCCCCAGCATTTT. This translates into CASSPGGDGPQHF.

This chain connects TRBV9 to TRBJ1-1, with a tentative D call TRBD1 (5 bases). Germline CDR1 and CDR2: SGDLS and YYNGEE. The ends were cut back, 3 bases at V and 1 base at J, with 10 bases in the middle. The CDR3 runs to 14 residues. CDR3 DNA: TGTGCCAGCAGCGCGGGACCCCCGAACACTGAAGCTTTCTTT. Encoded protein: CASSAGPPNTEAFF.

The chain links TRBV2 to TRBJ1-4, with 10 bases that match TRBD1. CDR1 is SNHLY, CDR2 FYNNEI, per germline. The V segment lost 6 bases and the J segment 10 bases; nucleotides outside the gene matches: 8. The CDR3 length is 14 residues. Written as DNA, the CDR3 is TGTGCCAGCAGCCCTTATGGACAGGGGGGAAAACTGTTTTTT. This codes for CASSPYGQGGKLFF.

This chain links TRBV29-1 with TRBJ1-2; D may be TRBD1 (5 bases). Germline V CDR1 and CDR2: SQVTM, ANQGSEA. With 2 bases removed from V and 14 bases from J, the gap between germline ends came to 18 bases. The CDR3 totals 12 residues. CDR3 loop: CSVESAGMIRTF. CDR3 in DNA: TGCAGCGTTGAATCGGCAGGGATGATTCGAACCTTC.

This chain connects TRBV28 to TRBJ1-1, with D uncertain. The CDR3 is 11 residues long. CDR1 and CDR2 (germline): MDHEN, SYDVKM. Trimming took 3 bases from V and 3 from J, leaving 2 bases between them. This chain's CDR3 is CASSFDTEAFF. The CDR3 bases are TGTGCCAGCAGTTTTGACACTGAAGCTTTCTTT.

This chain links TRBV7-7 with TRBJ2-1; D possibly corresponds to TRBD1 (5 bases). The CDR3 runs to 17 residues. Germline V CDR1 and CDR2: SSHAT, FNYEAQ (reference sequence). V shed 4 bases and J shed 0 bases, with 16 bases lying between them. In DNA, the CDR3 is TGTGCCAGCAGCTCCCAGGTGGGGCAAGGCTCCTACAATGAGCAGTTCTTC. Amino acids: CASSSQVGQGSYNEQFF.

The gene calls are TRBV2 and TRBJ1-5; weak D call: TRBD1 (6 bases). Germline CDR1 and CDR2: SNHLY and FYNNEI. V was pared by 6 bases and J by 8 bases, with 20 bases between. The CDR3 consists of 15 residues. DNA for the CDR3: TGTGCCAGCAGGGGTGGCAGGGGAGGTCCAGAGCCCCAGCATTTT. Encoded protein: CASRGGRGGPEPQHF.

V gene TRBV4-1 combines with J gene TRBJ1-6; the D gene is possibly TRBD1 (6 bases). CDR3 size: 20 residues. V was cut by 1 base and J by 0 bases, with 19 bases left in between. Germline-derived CDR1 and CDR2 are MGHRA and YSYEKL. The CDR3 region is CASSQAQTPGASSYNSPLHF. CDR3 in DNA: TGCGCCAGCAGCCAAGCCCAAACCCCAGGGGCAAGCTCCTATAATTCACCCCTCCACTTT.

The chain carries TRBV7-6 and TRBJ1-3; D gene ambiguous. CDR3 size: 13 residues. CDR1 and CDR2 from the germline V gene are SGHVS and FNYEAQ. Trimming shortened V by 7 bases and J by 2 bases, and 9 bases separated the two germline ends. The CDR3 region has the DNA TGTGCCAGCACGAAGGTTCCTGGAAACACCATATATTTT. It yields the protein CASTKVPGNTIYF.

CDR3 amino acids: CASSVSVAGLQDTQYF. CDR3 bases: TGTGCCAGCAGCGTATCGGTAGCGGGACTACAAGATACGCAGTATTTT. This sequence joins TRBV9 and TRBJ2-3; TRBD2 matches at 8 bases. Germline V gene lookup returns CDR1 SGDLS and CDR2 YYNGEE. Losses at the gene ends were 1 base for V and 5 bases for J; bases not matched to a gene: 9. The CDR3 loop spans 16 amino acids. Full variable domain (outside the CDR3, taken from reference TRBV9 and TRBJ2-3): DSGVTQTPKHLITATGQRVTLRCSPRSGDLSVYWYQQSLDQGLQFLIQYYNGEERAKGNILERFSAQQFPDLHSELNLSSLELGDSALYFCASSVSVAGLQDTQYFGPGTRLTVL.

The genes are TRBV4-1 and TRBJ2-3; the match to TRBD2 covers 7 bases. Germline CDR1 and CDR2: MGHRA and YSYEKL. The CDR3 is made up of 14 amino acids. Trimming took 4 bases from V and 1 from J; bases not matched to a gene: 2. CDR3 DNA sequence: TGCGCCAGCAGCCGGGGGGGAGGCACAGATACGCAGTATTTT. Translating gives CASSRGGGTDTQYF.

The V call is TRBV25-1, the J call TRBJ1-2, with TRBD1 matching over 7 bases. This CDR3 has 16 residues. J lost 2 bases, V lost 7 bases, and 13 bases had no gene match. Germline V gives CDR1 MGHDK, CDR2 SYGVNS. The CDR3 protein is CASTSTGRAGNYGYTF. The CDR3 bases are TGTGCCAGCACCTCGACAGGGCGAGCGGGAAACTATGGCTACACCTTC.

The chain is built from TRBV14 and TRBJ2-1; no clear D. With 0 bases removed from V and 1 base from J, the gap between germline ends came to 7 bases. This CDR3 is built from 15 residues. The germline CDR1 and CDR2 sequences are SGHDN and FVKESK. The CDR3 DNA is TGTGCCAGCAGCCAAGATTACAGATCCTACAATGAGCAGTTCTTC. As protein: CASSQDYRSYNEQFF. The whole variable domain, remainder taken from reference TRBV14 and TRBJ2-1, is EAGVTQFPSHSVIEKGQTVTLRCDPISGHDNLYWYRRVMGKEIKFLLHFVKESKQDESGMPNNRFLAERTGGTYSTLKVQPAELEDSGVYFCASSQDYRSYNEQFFGPGTRLTVL.

The count of this clone is one. The rearrangement joins TRBV6-6 to TRBJ1-1; 7 bases are shared with TRBD1. The ends lost 3 bases at V and 4 bases at J; junction bases unmatched: 8. CDR3 length: 15 amino acids. Germline V gene data show CDR1 as MNHNY and CDR2 as SVGAGI (reference sequence). The DNA for the CDR3 is TGTGCCAGCAGTTATAGGGTACAGGGGAGCACTGAAGCTTTCTTT. Protein product: CASSYRVQGSTEAFF.

The J gene is TRBJ1-1, the V gene TRBV6-6; D call uncertain. Germline CDR1 MNHNY, CDR2 SVGAGI (reference sequence). Trimming stripped 6 bases from V and 1 base from J, with 9 bases between. The CDR3 has 13 amino acids. The CDR3 spells CASSAQSNTEAFF. The CDR3 region has the DNA TGTGCCAGCAGCGCACAGTCGAACACTGAAGCTTTCTTT.